The 2 T cell receptor beta chains given below trace back to one sample, sequenced in a study of cytomegalovirus exposure and HLA in healthy donors (dated by TCRdb to between 2016 and 2019). The library relied on the immunoSEQ multiplex PCR assay. For the multiplex PCR, a mixture combining 60 forward primers for TCR Vbeta segments and 13 reverse primers for TCR Jbeta segments was used. TCRdb re-hosts the immuneACCESS table, in-frame sequences only. Its copies lack some clones; in the studies checked, an unresolved V gene accounts for under half of them, and the cause for the rest is not known. Recorded for this sample are 130,000 or so clones; approximately 88% of them occurred a single time. Together, the top ten hold around 0.5% of the sample. Sequencing input: PBMCs. All receptors derive from a middle-aged woman in good health and CMV-seronegative.

The chain has TRBV6-5 and TRBJ2-7; D is perhaps TRBD2 (6 bases). There are 14 residues in the CDR3. The germline V gene has CDR1 MNHEY and CDR2 SVGAGI. With 2 bases removed from V and 3 bases from J, the gap between germline ends came to 11 bases. CDR3 in amino acids: CASSYGGSDYEQYF. The DNA of the CDR3 is TGTGCCAGCAGTTACGGGGGGAGCGACTACGAGCAGTACTTC.

V usage is TRBV6-4 and J usage is TRBJ2-7; D is unclear. In germline, CDR1 is MRHNA, CDR2 SNTAGT. The CDR3 sequence is 18 residues long. The V end lost 1 base, the J end lost 1 base, and 20 bases lay between the germline ends. CDR3 region: CASSDYWPPRGPSYEQYF. The CDR3 nucleotides read TGTGCCAGCAGTGACTATTGGCCCCCCCGCGGCCCTTCCTACGAGCAGTACTTC.